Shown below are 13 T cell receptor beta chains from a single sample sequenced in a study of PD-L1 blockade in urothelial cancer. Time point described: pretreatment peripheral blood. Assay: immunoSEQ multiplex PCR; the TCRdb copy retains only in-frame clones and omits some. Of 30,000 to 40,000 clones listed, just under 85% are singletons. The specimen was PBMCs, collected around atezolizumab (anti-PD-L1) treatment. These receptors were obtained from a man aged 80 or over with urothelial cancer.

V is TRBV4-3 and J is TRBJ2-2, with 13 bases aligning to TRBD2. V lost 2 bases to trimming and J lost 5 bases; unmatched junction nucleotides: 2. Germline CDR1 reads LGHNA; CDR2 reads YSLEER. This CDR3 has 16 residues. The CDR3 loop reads CASSQRGLAGTGELFF. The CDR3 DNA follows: TGCGCCAGCAGCCAAAGGGGACTAGCGGGAACCGGGGAGCTGTTTTTT.

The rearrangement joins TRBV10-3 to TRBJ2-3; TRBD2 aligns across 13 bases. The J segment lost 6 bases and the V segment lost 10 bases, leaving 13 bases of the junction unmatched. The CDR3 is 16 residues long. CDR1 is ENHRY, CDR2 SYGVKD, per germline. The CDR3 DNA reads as TGTGCCACCACACGGACTAGCGGGAGATCCGGGGATACGCAGTATTTT. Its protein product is CATTRTSGRSGDTQYF.

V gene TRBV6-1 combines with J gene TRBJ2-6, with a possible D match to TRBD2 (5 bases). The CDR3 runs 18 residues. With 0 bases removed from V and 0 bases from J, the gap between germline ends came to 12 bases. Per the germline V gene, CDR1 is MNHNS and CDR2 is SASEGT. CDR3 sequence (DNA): TGTGCCAGCAGTGAAGCAGGGTATGGGAGCTCTGGGGCCAACGTCCTGACTTTC. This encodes CASSEAGYGSSGANVLTF.

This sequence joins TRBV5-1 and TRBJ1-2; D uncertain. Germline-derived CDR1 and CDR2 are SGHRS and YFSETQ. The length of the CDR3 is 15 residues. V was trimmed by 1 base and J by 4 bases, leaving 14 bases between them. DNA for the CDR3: TGCGCCAGCAGCTTGCCGGGTGAAAGTAGCTATGGCTACACCTTC. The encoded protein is CASSLPGESSYGYTF.

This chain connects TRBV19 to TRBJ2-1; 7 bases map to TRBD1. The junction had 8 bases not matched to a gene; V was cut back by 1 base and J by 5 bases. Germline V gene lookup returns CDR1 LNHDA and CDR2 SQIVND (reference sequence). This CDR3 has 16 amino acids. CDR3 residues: CASSIAGTVKNNEQFF. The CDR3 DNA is TGTGCCAGTAGTATAGCCGGGACAGTCAAAAACAATGAGCAGTTCTTC.

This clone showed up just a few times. The CDR3 coding sequence is TGTGCCAGCAGATCCGGGACTAGCGGGAATGGGGCCACAGATACGCAGTATTTT. Its translation is CASRSGTSGNGATDTQYF. V usage is TRBV7-2 and J usage is TRBJ2-3; 13 bases are shared with TRBD2. This CDR3 has 18 amino acids. The J segment lost 2 bases and the V segment lost 6 bases, leaving 11 bases of the junction unmatched. Germline V gene sequence: CDR1 SGHTA, CDR2 FQGNSA.

The CDR3 protein is CASSPENSMNTEAFF. The CDR3 nucleotides read TGTGCCAGCTCACCAGAGAACAGTATGAACACTGAAGCTTTCTTT. This rearrangement joins TRBV18 to TRBJ1-1; D is unclear. The germline V and J ends were trimmed by 2 bases and 0 bases, with 10 bases remaining between them. The CDR3 has 15 residues. CDR1 is KGHSH, CDR2 LQKENI, per germline.

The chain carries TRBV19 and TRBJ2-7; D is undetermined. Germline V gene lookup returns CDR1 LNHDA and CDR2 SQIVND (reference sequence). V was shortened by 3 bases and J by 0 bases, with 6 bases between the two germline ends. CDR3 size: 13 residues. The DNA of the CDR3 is TGTGCCAGTAGTATCAGTGACTCCTACGAGCAGTACTTC. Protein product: CASSISDSYEQYF.

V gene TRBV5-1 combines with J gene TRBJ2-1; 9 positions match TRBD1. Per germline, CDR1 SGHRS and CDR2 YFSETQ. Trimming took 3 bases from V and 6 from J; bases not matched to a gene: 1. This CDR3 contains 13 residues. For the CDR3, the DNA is TGCGCCAGCAGCTGGGACAGGGTCAATGAGCAGTTCTTC. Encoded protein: CASSWDRVNEQFF.

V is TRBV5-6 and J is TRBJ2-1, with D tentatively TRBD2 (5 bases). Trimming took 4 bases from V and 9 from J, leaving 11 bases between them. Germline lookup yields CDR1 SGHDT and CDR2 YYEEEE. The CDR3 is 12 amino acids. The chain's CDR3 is CASSPSRGEQFF. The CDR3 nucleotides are TGTGCCAGCAGCCCCAGTCGGGGTGAGCAGTTCTTC.

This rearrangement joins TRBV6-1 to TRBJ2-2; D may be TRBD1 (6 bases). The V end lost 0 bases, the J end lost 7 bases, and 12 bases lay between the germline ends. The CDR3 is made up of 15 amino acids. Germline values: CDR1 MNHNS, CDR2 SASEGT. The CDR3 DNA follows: TGTGCCAGCAGTGAAGCCCTGGGGGCGATCGGGGAGCTGTTTTTT. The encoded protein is CASSEALGAIGELFF.

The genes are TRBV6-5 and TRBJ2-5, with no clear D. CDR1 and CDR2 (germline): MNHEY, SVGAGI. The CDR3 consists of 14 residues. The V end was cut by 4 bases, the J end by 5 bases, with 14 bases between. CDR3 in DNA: TGTGCCAGCAGTTCCCTGGCGTTACAGGAGACCCAGTACTTC. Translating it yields CASSSLALQETQYF.

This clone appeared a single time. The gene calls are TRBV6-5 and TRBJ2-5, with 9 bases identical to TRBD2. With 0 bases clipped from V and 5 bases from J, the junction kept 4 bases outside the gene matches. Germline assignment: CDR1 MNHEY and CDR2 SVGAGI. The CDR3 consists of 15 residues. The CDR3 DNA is TGTGCCAGCAGTTACTCGGCGGGAGGGCTGGAGACCCAGTACTTC. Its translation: CASSYSAGGLETQYF.